This is a list of T cell receptor beta chains from one sample in a study of blood T cell repertoires in COVID-19. Libraries were prepared by immunoSEQ multiplex PCR; TCRdb keeps only in-frame clonotypes and omits some of them. The sample includes roughly 120,000 clones, roughly four fifths seen only once; the top ten take 7% to 9.5%. Material for sequencing was peripheral blood. These TCRs come from a man aged 65-85 years with active or convalescent COVID-19. Each CDR3 is given with its conserved first and last residue. D genes are given only for firm matches. Clone sizes are given selectively: once, few, many, or a class where the clone is expanded.

TRBV7-2	NA	TRBD2	TRBJ2-7	CASTPGLAGSYEQYF	TGTGCCAGCACCCCGGGACTAGCGGGCTCCTACGAGCAGTACTTC
TRBV2	NA	NA	TRBJ1-2	CASSVDRGYTF	TGTGCCAGCAGTGTAGACAGGGGCTACACCTTC
TRBV5-1	NA	NA	TRBJ1-1	CASSLAWAGTEAFF	TGCGCCAGCAGCTTGGCCTGGGCGGGGACTGAAGCTTTCTTT
TRBV7-9	NA	TRBD1	TRBJ1-1	CASSFGTGDTEAFF	TGTGCCAGCAGCTTCGGGACAGGGGATACTGAAGCTTTCTTT
TRBV2	NA	TRBD2	TRBJ2-1	CASNGLAGVDDEQFF	TGTGCCAGCAACGGACTAGCGGGAGTAGACGATGAGCAGTTCTTC
TRBV4-3	once	NA	TRBJ2-7	CASSQGPFSYEQYF	TGCGCCAGCAGCCAAGGGCCTTTCTCCTACGAGCAGTACTTC
TRBV5-5	NA	TRBD1	TRBJ1-2	CASSQIQGQSYGYTF	TGTGCCAGCAGCCAAATCCAGGGACAGTCCTATGGCTACACCTTC
TRBV7-6	few	TRBD2	TRBJ2-3	CASSFLAGGPTDTQYF	TGTGCCAGCAGCTTCCTAGCGGGGGGGCCAACAGATACGCAGTATTTT
TRBV6-4	NA	TRBD2	TRBJ2-1	CASSAREGYNEQFF	TGTGCCAGCAGTGCTCGGGAGGGCTACAATGAGCAGTTCTTC
TRBV15	NA	NA	TRBJ2-3	CATSRDPLASDTQYF	TGTGCCACCAGCAGAGACCCGTTGGCTAGCGATACGCAGTATTTT
TRBV6-2/TRBV6-3	NA	TRBD1	TRBJ2-3	CASSYLGQHTDTQYF	TGTGCCAGCAGTTACCTGGGACAGCATACAGATACGCAGTATTTT
TRBV2	NA	NA	TRBJ1-5	CASSRQIDQPQHF	TGTGCCAGCAGTCGACAGATTGATCAGCCCCAGCATTTT
TRBV4-3	NA	TRBD2	TRBJ2-2	CASSQTTSGRLANTGELFF	TGCGCCAGCAGCCAAACGACTAGCGGGAGGCTTGCGAACACCGGGGAGCTGTTTTTT
TRBV4-2	NA	NA	TRBJ2-4	CASSQAGQYKNIQYF	TGTGCCAGCAGCCAAGCTGGGCAATACAAAAACATTCAGTACTTC
TRBV9	NA	TRBD2	TRBJ2-2	CASSYSAGRNTGELFF	TGTGCCAGCAGCTACTCAGCGGGACGAAACACCGGGGAGCTGTTTTTT
TRBV6-6	NA	TRBD1	TRBJ1-2	CASRRYRMTGVNYGYTF	TGTGCCAGCAGACGATACCGAATGACAGGGGTTAACTATGGCTACACCTTC
TRBV5-1	NA	NA	TRBJ2-5	CASRVGAQDQETQYF	TGCGCCAGCAGGGTAGGGGCTCAAGACCAAGAGACCCAGTACTTC
TRBV28	NA	TRBD1	TRBJ2-7	CASGYRDSSYEQYF	TGTGCCAGCGGCTATAGGGACAGCTCCTACGAGCAGTACTTC
TRBV2	NA	TRBD2	TRBJ2-2	CASSRGETGELFF	TGTGCCAGCAGTCGGGGGGAAACCGGGGAGCTGTTTTTT
TRBV30	NA	NA	TRBJ2-3	CAWRGGDTQYF	TGTGCCTGGAGGGGGGGTGATACGCAGTATTTT
TRBV6-4	NA	NA	TRBJ1-6	CASSDTYNSPLHF	TGTGCCAGCAGTGACACTTATAATTCACCCCTCCACTTT
TRBV30	NA	TRBD2	TRBJ2-1	CAWVRGGAREQFF	TGTGCCTGGGTTCGCGGGGGTGCCCGTGAGCAGTTCTTC
TRBV5-6	NA	TRBD1	TRBJ1-3	CASSLWGQGSGNTIYF	TGTGCCAGCAGCTTGTGGGGACAGGGGTCTGGAAACACCATATATTTT
TRBV27	NA	NA	TRBJ2-1	CASTTHPLKQGNGHEQFF	TGTGCCAGCACCACCCACCCCCTCAAACAGGGAAACGGGCATGAGCAGTTCTTC
TRBV5-4	NA	NA	TRBJ2-7	CASSLWQGSEQYF	TGTGCCAGCAGCTTGTGGCAGGGTAGCGAGCAGTACTTC
TRBV11-2	NA	NA	TRBJ2-7	CASSKTRAGEQYF	TGTGCCAGCAGCAAGACTAGGGCGGGCGAGCAGTACTTC
TRBV5-1	NA	TRBD1	TRBJ1-5	CASRPTGDSNQPQHF	TGCGCCAGCAGACCCACAGGGGATAGCAATCAGCCCCAGCATTTT
TRBV5-1	NA	NA	TRBJ2-2	CASSFRGSDTGELFF	TGCGCCAGCAGCTTCAGGGGTTCGGACACCGGGGAGCTGTTTTTT
TRBV5-1	NA	TRBD1	TRBJ2-7	CASSLGQGATYEQYF	TGCGCCAGCAGCTTGGGGCAGGGGGCAACCTACGAGCAGTACTTC
TRBV27	many	TRBD1	TRBJ1-1	CASSSIQGGFEAFF	TGTGCCAGCAGTTCCATACAGGGGGGGTTCGAAGCTTTCTTT